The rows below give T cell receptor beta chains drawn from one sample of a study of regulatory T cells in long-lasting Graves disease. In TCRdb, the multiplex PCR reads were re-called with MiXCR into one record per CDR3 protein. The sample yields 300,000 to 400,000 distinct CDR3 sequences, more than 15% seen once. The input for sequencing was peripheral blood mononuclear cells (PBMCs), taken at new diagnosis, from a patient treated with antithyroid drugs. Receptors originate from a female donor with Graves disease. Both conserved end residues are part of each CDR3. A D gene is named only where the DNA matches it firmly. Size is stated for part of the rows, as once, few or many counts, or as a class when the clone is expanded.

CDR3: CASGQERRVDTQYF
DNA: TGTGCCAGCGGTCAGGAGAGGCGGGTAGATACGCAGTATTTT
V: TRBV28
J: TRBJ2-3
size: many
D: -

CDR3: CASPQGLGLSYEQYF
DNA: TGTGCCAGCCCACAGGGTTTGGGGCTTTCCTACGAGCAGTACTTC
V: TRBV27
J: TRBJ2-7
size: -
D: -

CDR3: CASSPGGWNEKLFF
DNA: TGTGCCAGCAGCCCCGGGGGTTGGAATGAAAAACTGTTTTTT
V: TRBV14
J: TRBJ1-4
size: few
D: -

CDR3: CASGLDRGTIEQFF
DNA: TGTGCTAGTGGTCTGGACAGGGGGACGATTGAGCAGTTCTTC
V: TRBV12-5
J: TRBJ2-1
size: many
D: TRBD1

CDR3: CASNLTGTNYGYTF
DNA: TGTGCCAGCAATTTGACAGGGACTAACTATGGCTACACCTTC
V: TRBV12-3/TRBV12-4
J: TRBJ1-2
size: many
D: TRBD1

CDR3: CASSLGQQNQPQHF
DNA: TGTGCCAGCAGTTTAGGGCAGCAAAATCAGCCCCAGCATTTT
V: TRBV27
J: TRBJ1-5
size: many
D: -

CDR3: CASRSIWEQYF
DNA: TGTGCCAGCAGATCAATCTGGGAGCAGTACTTC
V: TRBV28
J: TRBJ2-7
size: many
D: -

CDR3: CSAGFLAGQQFF
DNA: TGCAGTGCTGGCTTCCTAGCGGGCCAGCAGTTCTTC
V: TRBV20-1
J: TRBJ2-1
size: -
D: TRBD2

CDR3: CASSLGIGLEDGYTF
DNA: TGTGCCAGCAGCTTAGGTATAGGGCTCGAAGATGGCTACACCTTC
V: TRBV7-9
J: TRBJ1-2
size: few
D: -

CDR3: CSAREFRDLSKEYQETQYF
DNA: TGCAGTGCCAGAGAATTCCGGGACCTCTCAAAGGAGTACCAAGAGACCCAGTACTTC
V: TRBV20-1
J: TRBJ2-5
size: many
D: -

CDR3: CASQRGPETGELFF
DNA: TGTGCCAGTCAACGGGGCCCCGAAACCGGGGAGCTGTTTTTT
V: TRBV6-1
J: TRBJ2-2
size: -
D: -

CDR3: CASSGGGAGNSPLHF
DNA: TGTGCCAGCAGCGGAGGCGGGGCGGGTAATTCACCCCTCCACTTT
V: TRBV9
J: TRBJ1-6
size: -
D: -

CDR3: CASSFLGLVGEQFF
DNA: TGTGCCAGCAGCTTCCTCGGGCTAGTTGGCGAGCAGTTCTTC
V: TRBV7-3
J: TRBJ2-1
size: -
D: -

CDR3: CASSRGGLDSNEQFF
DNA: TGTGCCAGCTCACGCGGGGGGCTTGACTCCAATGAGCAGTTCTTC
V: TRBV18
J: TRBJ2-1
size: -
D: TRBD2

CDR3: CASSEFSGSGSGDEQFF
DNA: TGCGCCAGCAGTGAGTTTAGTGGTAGCGGGAGTGGGGATGAGCAGTTCTTC
V: TRBV10-1
J: TRBJ2-1
size: many
D: TRBD2

CDR3: CASRWDPRGTDTQYF
DNA: TGTGCCAGCAGGTGGGACCCACGGGGCACAGATACGCAGTATTTT
V: TRBV6-2/TRBV6-3
J: TRBJ2-3
size: many
D: -

CDR3: CASSLTSGKTQYF
DNA: TGTGCCAGCAGTTTAACTAGCGGGAAGACGCAGTATTTT
V: TRBV25-1
J: TRBJ2-3
size: many
D: TRBD2

CDR3: CSVDGTSEDNEQFF
DNA: TGCAGCGTTGATGGGACTAGCGAAGACAATGAGCAGTTCTTC
V: TRBV29-1
J: TRBJ2-1
size: many
D: TRBD2

CDR3: CASSLGTGLRANYGYTF
DNA: TGTGCCAGCAGTTTGGGGACAGGGCTAAGAGCTAACTATGGCTACACCTTC
V: TRBV28
J: TRBJ1-2
size: -
D: TRBD1

CDR3: CATSGGTGADYGYTF
DNA: TGTGCCACCAGTGGTGGGACAGGTGCCGACTATGGCTACACCTTC
V: TRBV24-1
J: TRBJ1-2
size: -
D: TRBD1

CDR3: CASSRGLAGDSDEQYF
DNA: TGTGCCAGCAGCCGGGGACTAGCGGGAGACAGCGACGAGCAGTACTTC
V: TRBV5-8
J: TRBJ2-7
size: many
D: TRBD2

CDR3: CASSQVRAGGTTDTQYF
DNA: TGTGCCAGCAGCCAAGTCCGAGCGGGAGGTACCACAGATACGCAGTATTTT
V: TRBV4-2
J: TRBJ2-3
size: many
D: TRBD2

CDR3: CASSIDQWGEGEETQYF
DNA: TGTGCCAGTAGTATAGATCAGTGGGGAGAAGGAGAAGAGACCCAGTACTTC
V: TRBV19
J: TRBJ2-5
size: many
D: -

CDR3: CASRTGLQDEQYF
DNA: TGTGCCAGTAGGACAGGGCTACAGGACGAGCAGTACTTC
V: TRBV2
J: TRBJ2-7
size: many
D: TRBD1

CDR3: CAISGPRTSGNEQFF
DNA: TGTGCCATCAGTGGTCCCCGGACTAGCGGGAATGAGCAGTTCTTC
V: TRBV10-3
J: TRBJ2-1
size: many
D: TRBD2

CDR3: CASSRKGGGQTQYF
DNA: TGTGCCAGCAGTCGAAAGGGGGGTGGCCAGACCCAGTACTTC
V: TRBV28
J: TRBJ2-5
size: many
D: -

CDR3: CASSVPRNEAFF
DNA: TGTGCCAGCAGTGTGCCCCGTAATGAAGCTTTCTTT
V: TRBV28
J: TRBJ1-1
size: many
D: -

CDR3: CASSDRGVYGYTF
DNA: TGTGCCAGCAGTGACAGGGGAGTATATGGCTACACCTTC
V: TRBV6-1
J: TRBJ1-2
size: -
D: -

CDR3: CASSWGYDNQPQHF
DNA: TGTGCCAGTAGTTGGGGGTACGACAATCAGCCCCAGCATTTT
V: TRBV19
J: TRBJ1-5
size: many
D: -

CDR3: CASTPGQGYRGYTF
DNA: TGTGCCAGCACCCCGGGACAGGGGTATAGGGGCTACACCTTC
V: TRBV28
J: TRBJ1-2
size: -
D: TRBD1

CDR3: CAISDGGSSYNEQFF
DNA: TGTGCCATCAGTGATGGCGGGAGCTCCTACAATGAGCAGTTCTTC
V: TRBV10-3
J: TRBJ2-1
size: -
D: TRBD2

CDR3: CASSLGREGDEQYF
DNA: TGCGCCAGCAGCTTGGGGCGGGAGGGCGACGAGCAGTACTTC
V: TRBV5-1
J: TRBJ2-7
size: few
D: TRBD2

CDR3: CASSSGLAGRGTSGDTQYF
DNA: TGCGCCAGCAGCTCCGGACTAGCGGGAAGAGGGACCTCGGGAGATACGCAGTATTTT
V: TRBV5-1
J: TRBJ2-3
size: few
D: TRBD2

CDR3: CSAVGLAPEQYF
DNA: TGCAGTGCTGTGGGACTAGCCCCCGAGCAGTACTTC
V: TRBV20-1
J: TRBJ2-7
size: -
D: TRBD2

CDR3: CASSSGLAGLNQENEQFF
DNA: TGTGCCAGCAGCTCGGGACTAGCGGGACTTAACCAGGAAAATGAGCAGTTCTTC
V: TRBV11-3
J: TRBJ2-1
size: -
D: TRBD2

CDR3: CASSQERDTSNQPQHF
DNA: TGCGCCAGCAGCCAAGAGAGGGACACCAGCAATCAGCCCCAGCATTTT
V: TRBV4-1
J: TRBJ1-5
size: many
D: -

CDR3: CASRMTNTGELFF
DNA: TGTGCCAGCAGGATGACTAACACCGGGGAGCTGTTTTTT
V: TRBV6-1
J: TRBJ2-2
size: -
D: -

CDR3: CASSVDGEIAYEQYF
DNA: TGCGCCAGCAGTGTAGACGGGGAAATAGCCTACGAGCAGTACTTC
V: TRBV10-2
J: TRBJ2-7
size: many
D: -

CDR3: CASSPNSPLHF
DNA: TGTGCCAGCTCTCCCAATTCACCCCTCCACTTT
V: TRBV18
J: TRBJ1-6
size: many
D: -

CDR3: CASSEQDRQNF
DNA: TGTGCCAGCAGTGAACAGGATCGTCAGAACTTC
V: TRBV6-1
J: TRBJ2-7
size: -
D: -

CDR3: CASSGQGAFNEQFF
DNA: TGTGCCAGCAGTGGACAGGGTGCCTTCAATGAGCAGTTCTTC
V: TRBV6-1
J: TRBJ2-1
size: -
D: TRBD1

CDR3: CASSLQGNSNQPQHF
DNA: TGTGCCAGCAGCCTACAGGGAAATAGCAATCAGCCCCAGCATTTT
V: TRBV6-1
J: TRBJ1-5
size: many
D: -